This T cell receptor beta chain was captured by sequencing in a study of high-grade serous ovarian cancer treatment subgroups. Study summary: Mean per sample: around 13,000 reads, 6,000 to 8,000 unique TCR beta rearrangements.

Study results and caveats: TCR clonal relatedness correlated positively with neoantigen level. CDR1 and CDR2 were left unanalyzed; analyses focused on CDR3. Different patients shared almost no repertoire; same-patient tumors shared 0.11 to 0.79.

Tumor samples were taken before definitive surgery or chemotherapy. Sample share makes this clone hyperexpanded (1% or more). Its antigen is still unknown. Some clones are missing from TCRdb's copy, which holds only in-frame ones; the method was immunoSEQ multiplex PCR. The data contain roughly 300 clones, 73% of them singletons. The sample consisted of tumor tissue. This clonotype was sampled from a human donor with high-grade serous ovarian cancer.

CDR3 in DNA: TGTGCCAGCAGTTACTCGACTAGCGGGGCGTCGTACGAGCAGTACTTC. As protein: CASSYSTSGASYEQYF. The chain carries TRBV6-5 and TRBJ2-7, with 11 bases aligning to TRBD2. V lost 0 bases to trimming and J lost 4 bases; unmatched junction nucleotides: 5. Per germline, CDR1 MNHEY and CDR2 SVGAGI. The CDR3 contains 16 residues.